This T cell receptor (beta chain) was profiled in a study of blood T cell repertoires in COVID-19. In terms of age and location, participants ranged from roughly 18 to 95 years and lived in about two dozen US areas. Assignment of participants to cohorts was predicated upon participant-reported clinical history. Assay: immunoSEQ multiplex PCR; the TCRdb copy retains only in-frame clones and omits some. Among 190,000 or so clones listed, roughly 82% were seen once. Germline loops: CDR1 SGHNT, CDR2 YYREEE (reference sequence). The V segment lost 4 bases and the J segment 5 bases; nucleotides outside the gene matches: 5. The CDR3 consists of 15 residues. The count of this clone is one.

This receptor was identified in a man in his forties who had recovered from COVID-19. V and J are TRBV5-4 and TRBJ2-5; 13 nucleotides agree with TRBD2. Sequenced: PBMCs or T cells enriched from blood (not recorded which). The DNA of the CDR3 is TGTGCCAGCAGCCCGACTAGCGGGAGGTTGGAGACCCAGTACTTC. This codes for CASSPTSGRLETQYF.